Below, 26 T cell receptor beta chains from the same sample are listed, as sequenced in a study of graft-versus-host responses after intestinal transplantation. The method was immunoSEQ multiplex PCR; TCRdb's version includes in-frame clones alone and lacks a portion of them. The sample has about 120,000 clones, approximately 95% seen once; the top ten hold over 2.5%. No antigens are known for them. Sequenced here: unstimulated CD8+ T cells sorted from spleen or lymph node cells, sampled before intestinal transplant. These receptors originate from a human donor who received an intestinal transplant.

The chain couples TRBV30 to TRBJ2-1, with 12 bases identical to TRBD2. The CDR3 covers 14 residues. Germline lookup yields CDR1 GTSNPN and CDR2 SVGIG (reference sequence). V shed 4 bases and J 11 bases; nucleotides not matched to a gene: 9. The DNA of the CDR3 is TGTGCCTGGACCTATGAACTAGCGGGAGGACAGCAGTTCTTC. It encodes CAWTYELAGGQQFF.

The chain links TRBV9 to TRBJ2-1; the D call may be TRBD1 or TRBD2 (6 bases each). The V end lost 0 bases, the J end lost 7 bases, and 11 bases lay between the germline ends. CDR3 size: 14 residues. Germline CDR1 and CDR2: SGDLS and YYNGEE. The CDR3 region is CASSVELGGNEQFF. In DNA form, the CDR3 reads TGTGCCAGCAGCGTAGAACTAGGGGGGAATGAGCAGTTCTTC. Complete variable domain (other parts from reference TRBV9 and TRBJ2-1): DSGVTQTPKHLITATGQRVTLRCSPRSGDLSVYWYQQSLDQGLQFLIQYYNGEERAKGNILERFSAQQFPDLHSELNLSSLELGDSALYFCASSVELGGNEQFFGPGTRLTVL.

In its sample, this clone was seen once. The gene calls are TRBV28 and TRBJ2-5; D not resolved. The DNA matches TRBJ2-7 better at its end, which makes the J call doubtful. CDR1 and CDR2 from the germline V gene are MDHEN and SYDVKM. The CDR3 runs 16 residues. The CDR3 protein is CASSPRGTTISYEQYF. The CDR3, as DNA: TGTGCCAGCAGTCCCCGAGGCACAACCATCTCCTACGAGCAGTACTTC.

The CDR3 loop is CASSELDEQYF. The CDR3 nucleotides are TGCGCCAGCAGTGAGTTAGACGAGCAGTACTTC. The genes are TRBV10-2 and TRBJ2-7, with D uncertain. The germline CDR1 and CDR2 sequences are WSHSY and SAAADI. The V gene lost 1 base and the J gene lost 5 bases, with 3 bases spanning the gap. The CDR3 is 11 residues long.

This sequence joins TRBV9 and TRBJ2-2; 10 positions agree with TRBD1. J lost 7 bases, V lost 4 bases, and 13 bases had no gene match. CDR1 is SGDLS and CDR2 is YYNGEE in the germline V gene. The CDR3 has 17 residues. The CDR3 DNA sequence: TGTGCCAGCAGCCTCCGGGGGACAGGGGTCTCCAGCGGGGAGCTGTTTTTT. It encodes CASSLRGTGVSSGELFF.

This chain's CDR3 is CASSVAESSVSHAYEQYF. CDR3 in DNA: TGTGCCAGCAGCGTTGCCGAAAGTAGCGTTAGTCATGCCTACGAGCAGTACTTC. The chain employs TRBV9 and TRBJ2-7; D perhaps matches TRBD2 (5 bases). The germline V gene encodes CDR1 SGDLS and CDR2 YYNGEE. The CDR3 has 18 residues. Trimming took off 2 bases at V and 2 bases at J, with 23 bases between the two ends.

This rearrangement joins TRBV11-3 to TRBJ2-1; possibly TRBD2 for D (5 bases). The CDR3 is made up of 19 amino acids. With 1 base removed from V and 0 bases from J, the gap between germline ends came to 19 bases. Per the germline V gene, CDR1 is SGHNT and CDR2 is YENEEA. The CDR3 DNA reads TGTGCCAGCAGCTTAGGTCTAGCTGGAACGGGTCGCTCCTACAATGAGCAGTTCTTC. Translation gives CASSLGLAGTGRSYNEQFF.

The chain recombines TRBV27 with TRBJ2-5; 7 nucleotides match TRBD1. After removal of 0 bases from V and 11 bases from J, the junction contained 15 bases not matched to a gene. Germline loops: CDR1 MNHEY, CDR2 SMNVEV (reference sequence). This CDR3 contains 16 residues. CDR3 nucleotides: TGTGCCAGCAGTTTATCCTTGGCAGGGGGTTTAAGGGAGCAGTACTTC. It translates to CASSLSLAGGLREQYF.

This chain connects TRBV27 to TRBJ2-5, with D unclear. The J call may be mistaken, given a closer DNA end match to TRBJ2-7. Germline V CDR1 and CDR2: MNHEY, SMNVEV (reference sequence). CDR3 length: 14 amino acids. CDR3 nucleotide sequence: TGTGCCAGCAGTTGGCTTTCCTCTAACTACGAGCAGTACTTC. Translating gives CASSWLSSNYEQYF.

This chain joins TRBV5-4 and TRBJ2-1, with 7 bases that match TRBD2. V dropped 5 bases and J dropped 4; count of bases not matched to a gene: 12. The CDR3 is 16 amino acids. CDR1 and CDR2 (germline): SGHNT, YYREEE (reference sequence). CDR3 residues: CASRGEGGVFYNEQFF. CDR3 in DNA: TGTGCCAGCAGGGGGGAGGGAGGGGTTTTTTACAATGAGCAGTTCTTC.

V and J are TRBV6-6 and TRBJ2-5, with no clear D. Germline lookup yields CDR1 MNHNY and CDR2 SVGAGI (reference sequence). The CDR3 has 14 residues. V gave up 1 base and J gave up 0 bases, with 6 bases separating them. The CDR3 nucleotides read TGTGCCAGCAGTTACTGGTCGGACCAAGAGACCCAGTACTTC. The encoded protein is CASSYWSDQETQYF.

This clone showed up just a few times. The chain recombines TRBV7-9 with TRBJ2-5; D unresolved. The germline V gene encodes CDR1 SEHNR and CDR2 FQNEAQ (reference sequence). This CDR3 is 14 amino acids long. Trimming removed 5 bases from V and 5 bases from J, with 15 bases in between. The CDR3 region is CASSILGMRETQYF. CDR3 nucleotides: TGTGCCAGCAGCATACTGGGAATGCGGGAGACCCAGTACTTC.

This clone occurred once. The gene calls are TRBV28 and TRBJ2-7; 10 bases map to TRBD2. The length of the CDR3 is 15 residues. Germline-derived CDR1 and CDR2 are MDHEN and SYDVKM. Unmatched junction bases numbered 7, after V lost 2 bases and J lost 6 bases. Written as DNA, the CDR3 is TGTGCCAGCAGTTTACAGCGGGAGGGGCTCGCCGAGCAGTACTTC. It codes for CASSLQREGLAEQYF.

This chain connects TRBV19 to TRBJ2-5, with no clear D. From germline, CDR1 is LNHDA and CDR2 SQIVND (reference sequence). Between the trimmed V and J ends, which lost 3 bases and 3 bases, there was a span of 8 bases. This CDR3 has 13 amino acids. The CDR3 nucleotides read TGTGCCAGTAGTATCCAAAGGGAAGAGACCCAGTACTTC. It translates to CASSIQREETQYF.

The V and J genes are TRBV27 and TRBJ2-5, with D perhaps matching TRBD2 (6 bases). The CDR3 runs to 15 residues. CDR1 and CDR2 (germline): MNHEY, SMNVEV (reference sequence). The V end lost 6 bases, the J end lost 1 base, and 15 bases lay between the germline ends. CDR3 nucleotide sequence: TGTGCCAGCAGGGGGGATTGGGGGGTCCAAGAGACCCAGTACTTC. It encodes CASRGDWGVQETQYF.

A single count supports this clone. In nucleotides, the CDR3 is TGTGCTAATAGTATTGGATCGAGCTCCTACGAGCAGTACTTC. Protein sequence: CANSIGSSSYEQYF. The chain has TRBV19 and TRBJ2-7; D unresolved. Per the germline V gene, CDR1 is LNHDA and CDR2 is SQIVND (reference sequence). The CDR3 spans 14 residues.

The CDR3 bases are TGTGCCAGCAGCCATGCTACTTCCGCCTACAATGAGCAGTTCTTC. This gives the protein CASSHATSAYNEQFF. This sequence joins TRBV2 and TRBJ2-1; no reliable D call. Germline CDR1 reads SNHLY; CDR2 reads FYNNEI. This CDR3 has 15 amino acids. Trimming removed 6 bases from V and 2 bases from J, with 14 bases in between.

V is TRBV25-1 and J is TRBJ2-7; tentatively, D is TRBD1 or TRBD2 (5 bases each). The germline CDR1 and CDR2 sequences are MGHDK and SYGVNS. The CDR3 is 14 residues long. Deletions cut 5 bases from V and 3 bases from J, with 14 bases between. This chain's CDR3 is CASSRDRDGYEQYF. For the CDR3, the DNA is TGTGCCAGCAGTCGGGACCGGGATGGCTACGAGCAGTACTTC.

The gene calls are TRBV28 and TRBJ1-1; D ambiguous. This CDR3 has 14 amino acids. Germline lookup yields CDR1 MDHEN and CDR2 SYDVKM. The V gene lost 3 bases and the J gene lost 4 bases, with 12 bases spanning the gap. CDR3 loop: CASSLSRRSTEAFF. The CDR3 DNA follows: TGTGCCAGCAGTTTGTCGAGGAGGAGCACTGAAGCTTTCTTT. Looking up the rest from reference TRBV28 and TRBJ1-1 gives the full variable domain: DVKVTQSSRYLVKRTGEKVFLECVQDMDHENMFWYRQDPGLGLRLIYFSYDVKMKEKGDIPEGYSVSREKKERFSLILESASTNQTSMYLCASSLSRRSTEAFFGQGTRLTVV.

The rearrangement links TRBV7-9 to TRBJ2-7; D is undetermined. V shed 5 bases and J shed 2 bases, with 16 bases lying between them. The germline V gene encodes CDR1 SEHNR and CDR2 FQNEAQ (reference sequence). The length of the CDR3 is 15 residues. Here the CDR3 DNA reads TGTGCCAGCAGCCCAACGACATCACCTGCCTACGAGCAGTACTTC. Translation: CASSPTTSPAYEQYF.

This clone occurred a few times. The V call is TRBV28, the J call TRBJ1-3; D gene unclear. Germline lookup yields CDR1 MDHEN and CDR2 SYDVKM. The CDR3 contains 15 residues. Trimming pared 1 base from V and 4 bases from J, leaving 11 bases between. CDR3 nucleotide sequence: TGTGCCAGCAGTTTATTTTGGGGTTCAGGAAACACCATATATTTT. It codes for CASSLFWGSGNTIYF.

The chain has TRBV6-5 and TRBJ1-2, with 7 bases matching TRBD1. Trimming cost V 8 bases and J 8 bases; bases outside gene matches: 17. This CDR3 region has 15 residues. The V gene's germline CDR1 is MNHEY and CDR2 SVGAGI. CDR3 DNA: TGTGCCAGCGGATTCCCGGGAGGGGGCGCAGGAGGCTACACCTTC. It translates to CASGFPGGGAGGYTF.

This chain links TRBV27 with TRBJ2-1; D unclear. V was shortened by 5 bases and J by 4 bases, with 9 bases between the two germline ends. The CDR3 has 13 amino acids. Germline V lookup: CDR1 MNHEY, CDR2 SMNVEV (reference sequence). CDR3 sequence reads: CASSIDPYNEQFF. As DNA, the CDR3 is TGTGCCAGCAGTATTGACCCTTACAATGAGCAGTTCTTC.

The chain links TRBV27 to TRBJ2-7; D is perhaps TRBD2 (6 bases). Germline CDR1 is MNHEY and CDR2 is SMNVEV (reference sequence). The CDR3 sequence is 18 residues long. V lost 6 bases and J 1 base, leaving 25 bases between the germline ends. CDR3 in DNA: TGTGCCAGCAGCTTCGGGAGACCAGCCTCCGAGGGATCCTACGAGCAGTACTTC. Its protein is CASSFGRPASEGSYEQYF.

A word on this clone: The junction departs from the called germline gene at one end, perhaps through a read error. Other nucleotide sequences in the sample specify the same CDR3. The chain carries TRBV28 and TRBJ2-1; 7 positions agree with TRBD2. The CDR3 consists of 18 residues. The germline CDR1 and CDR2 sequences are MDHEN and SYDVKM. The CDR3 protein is CASSLGLAARSSYNEQFF. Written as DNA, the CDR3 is TGTGCCAGCAGTTTAGGGCTAGCGGCTCGAAGCTCCTACAATGAACAGTTCTTC. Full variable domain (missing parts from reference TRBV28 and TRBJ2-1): DVKVTQSSRYLVKRTGEKVFLECVQDMDHENMFWYRQDPGLGLRLIYFSYDVKMKEKGDIPEGYSVSREKKERFSLILESASTNQTSMYLCASSLGLAARSSYNEQFFGPGTRLTVL.

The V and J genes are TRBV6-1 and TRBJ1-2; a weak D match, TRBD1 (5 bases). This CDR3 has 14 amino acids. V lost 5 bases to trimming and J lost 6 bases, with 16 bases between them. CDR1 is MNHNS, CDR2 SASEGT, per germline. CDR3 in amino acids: CASSQQAGPDGYTF. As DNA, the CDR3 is TGTGCCAGCAGTCAACAGGCCGGGCCGGATGGCTACACCTTC.